These 14 T cell receptor beta chains originate from one sample sequenced in a study of cytomegalovirus exposure and HLA in healthy donors. PCR involved 60 Vbeta and 13 Jbeta primers. Repertoires were generated with immunoSEQ multiplex PCR, while TCRdb's copy carries only in-frame clones and drops some. The data contain about 97,000 clones, 60% to 85% of them singletons. Sequencing input: PBMCs. These receptors originate from a man in his fifties in good health and CMV-seronegative.

This sequence joins TRBV30 and TRBJ1-3, with no clear D. V was shortened by 7 bases and J by 0 bases, with 10 bases between the two germline ends. The CDR3 is 13 amino acids. In germline, CDR1 is GTSNPN, CDR2 SVGIG (reference sequence). This chain's CDR3 is CAFDISSGNTIYF. The CDR3 region has the DNA TGTGCCTTCGACATCTCCTCTGGAAACACCATATATTTT.

V gene TRBV29-1 combines with J gene TRBJ1-1; D gene uncertain. There are 13 residues in the CDR3. The V gene lost 4 bases and the J gene lost 0 bases, with 9 bases spanning the gap. In germline, CDR1 is SQVTM, CDR2 ANQGSEA. In nucleotides, the CDR3 is TGCAGCGTTGGATACTACGTGAACACTGAAGCTTTCTTT. Its protein product is CSVGYYVNTEAFF. The variable domain in full, completed from reference TRBV29-1 and TRBJ1-1, reads SAVISQKPSRDICQRGTSLTIQCQVDSQVTMMFWYRQQPGQSLTLIATANQGSEATYESGFVIDKFPISRPNLTFSTLTVSNMSPEDSSIYLCSVGYYVNTEAFFGQGTRLTVV.

This rearrangement joins TRBV2 to TRBJ2-3, with D uncertain. Trimming took off 4 bases at V and 1 base at J, with 12 bases between the two ends. Germline V gene data show CDR1 as SNHLY and CDR2 as FYNNEI. The CDR3 covers 15 residues. CDR3 sequence reads: CASSAQARGTDTQYF. For the CDR3, the DNA is TGTGCCAGCAGTGCCCAGGCCAGAGGCACAGATACGCAGTATTTT.

This sequence joins TRBV11-2 and TRBJ1-2; 10 bases are shared with TRBD1. With 8 bases clipped from V and 3 bases from J, the junction kept 3 bases outside the gene matches. The CDR3 is 13 residues long. The V gene's germline CDR1 is SGHAT and CDR2 FQNNGV. CDR3: CASAGTGDYGYTF. The DNA of the CDR3 is TGTGCCAGCGCCGGGACAGGGGACTATGGCTACACCTTC.

About this clone itself: A read error may produce the germline difference seen at one junction end. The chain uses TRBV7-7 and TRBJ2-7; 10 bases match TRBD1. The CDR3 is 15 residues long. In germline, CDR1 is SSHAT, CDR2 FNYEAQ (reference sequence). CDR3 protein: CASSPGTGDSYEQYF. CDR3 bases: TGTGCTAGCAGCCCTGGGACAGGGGATTCCTACGAGCAGTACTTC.

V and J are TRBV6-1 and TRBJ2-2, with 7 bases that match TRBD2. The CDR3 runs to 12 residues. Per germline, CDR1 MNHNS and CDR2 SASEGT. This CDR3 reads CAGGGNTGELFF. The CDR3 DNA reads as TGTGCAGGCGGGGGGAACACCGGGGAGCTGTTTTTT.

The table lists this clone with a count of one. This CDR3 reads CASSAGTSGGVQYF. The CDR3 bases are TGTGCCAGCAGCGCCGGGACTAGCGGAGGGGTTCAGTACTTC. V usage is TRBV2 and J usage is TRBJ2-7, with TRBD2 identical over 11 bases. J was trimmed by 10 bases and V by 6 bases; bases with no gene match: 11. CDR1 and CDR2 from the germline V gene are SNHLY and FYNNEI. The CDR3 is made up of 14 amino acids. Based on the CDR3 plus reference TRBV2 and TRBJ2-7, the full variable domain is EPEVTQTPSHQVTQMGQEVILRCVPISNHLYFYWYRQILGQKVEFLVSFYNNEISEKSEIFDDQFSVERPDGSNFTLKIRSTKLEDSAMYFCASSAGTSGGVQYFGPGTRLTVT.

The chain joins TRBV9 to TRBJ2-7; 9 bases are shared with TRBD1. The CDR3 is 15 residues long. Germline CDR1 SGDLS, CDR2 YYNGEE. The J segment lost 5 bases and the V segment lost 3 bases, leaving 9 bases of the junction unmatched. This chain's CDR3 is CASSGGDREKDEQYF. Written as DNA, the CDR3 is TGTGCCAGCAGCGGGGGGGACAGGGAGAAGGACGAGCAGTACTTC. Drawing the rest from reference TRBV9 and TRBJ2-7, the complete variable domain is DSGVTQTPKHLITATGQRVTLRCSPRSGDLSVYWYQQSLDQGLQFLIQYYNGEERAKGNILERFSAQQFPDLHSELNLSSLELGDSALYFCASSGGDREKDEQYFGPGTRLTVT.

V is TRBV28 and J is TRBJ2-5; 13 bases map to TRBD2. CDR1 is MDHEN, CDR2 SYDVKM, per germline. The trim removed 7 bases at V and 5 bases at J, leaving 7 bases unmatched. The CDR3 extends over 15 amino acids. CDR3 bases: TGTGCCAGCAAGGCGACTAGCGGGGGGCAGGAGACCCAGTACTTC. Its protein is CASKATSGGQETQYF.

The chain combines TRBV28 with TRBJ2-7; TRBD1 aligns across 7 bases. V lost 5 bases and J lost 1; bases outside the gene matches: 5. CDR3 length equals 14 residues. Germline CDR1 reads MDHEN; CDR2 reads SYDVKM. Written as DNA, the CDR3 is TGTGCCAGCAGTCCCTCGGGACAGTCCTACGAGCAGTACTTC. Translation gives CASSPSGQSYEQYF.

V gene TRBV7-3 combines with J gene TRBJ1-1; 7 bases map to TRBD1. From germline, CDR1 is SGHTA and CDR2 FQGTGA. With V trimmed by 2 bases and J by 8 bases, 5 bases remained unmatched. The CDR3 consists of 13 residues. CDR3 residues: CASSLVGTDEAFF. CDR3 bases: TGTGCCAGCAGCTTAGTTGGGACAGACGAAGCTTTCTTT.

V is TRBV7-2 and J is TRBJ1-6; 8 bases align to TRBD1. The CDR3 consists of 16 residues. V lost 3 bases and J lost 10; bases outside the gene matches: 11. Per the germline V gene, CDR1 is SGHTA and CDR2 is FQGNSA. The CDR3, as DNA: TGTGCCAGCAGCTTTCGGACAGGGAGGATACAGTCACCCCTCCACTTT. Translated: CASSFRTGRIQSPLHF.

The V and J genes are TRBV4-1 and TRBJ2-2, with D possibly TRBD2 on 5 matching bases. CDR1 MGHRA and CDR2 YSYEKL come from the germline V gene. The CDR3 totals 15 residues. The ends were cut back, 5 bases at V and 7 bases at J, with 17 bases in the middle. The CDR3 reads CASSRGPLEGGELFF. CDR3 in DNA: TGCGCCAGCAGCAGAGGACCGCTTGAGGGCGGGGAGCTGTTTTTT.

The chain has TRBV7-3 and TRBJ2-3; 10 nucleotides line up with TRBD2. The germline gives CDR1 SGHTA, CDR2 FQGTGA. This CDR3 is built from 18 residues. V shed 1 base and J 4 bases; nucleotides not matched to a gene: 11. The CDR3 here is CASSLRGGSGREADTQYF. The CDR3 DNA is TGTGCCAGCAGCTTAAGAGGGGGAAGCGGGAGGGAAGCAGATACGCAGTATTTT.